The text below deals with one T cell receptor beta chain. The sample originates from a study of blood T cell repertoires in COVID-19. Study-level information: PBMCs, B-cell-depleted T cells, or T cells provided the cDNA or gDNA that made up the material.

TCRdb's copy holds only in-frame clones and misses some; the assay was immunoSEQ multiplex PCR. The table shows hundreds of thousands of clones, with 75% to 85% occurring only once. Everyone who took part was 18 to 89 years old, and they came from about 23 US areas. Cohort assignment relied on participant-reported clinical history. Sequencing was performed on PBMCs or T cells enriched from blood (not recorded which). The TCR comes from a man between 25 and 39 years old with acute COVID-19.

For the CDR3, the DNA is TGTGCCACCTCGGGACAGGGACGCAATGAGCAGTTCTTC. It translates to CATSGQGRNEQFF. The gene calls are TRBV3-1 (or the pseudogene TRBV3-2) and TRBJ2-1; 9 bases agree with TRBD1. The CDR3 spans 13 residues. Germline V lookup: CDR1 LGHDT, CDR2 YNNKEL (reference sequence). Trimming took 10 bases from V and 6 from J; bases not matched to a gene: 7.